This T cell receptor beta chain came from a study of blood T cell repertoires in COVID-19. Cohorts were based on clinical histories the participants reported. The CDR3 runs to 15 residues. With V trimmed by 1 base and J by 5 bases, 8 bases remained unmatched. Germline values: CDR1 LNHNV, CDR2 YYDKDF (reference sequence). Clones were read by immunoSEQ multiplex PCR, and TCRdb kept only the in-frame ones, dropping some. The sample lists 250,000 to 350,000 clones, around nine tenths occurring once. The specimen sequenced was PBMCs or T cells enriched from blood (not recorded which). The clonotype was recovered from a woman aged 45-65 years who had been exposed to COVID-19. The J gene is TRBJ2-7, the V gene TRBV15; 7 bases map to TRBD1. Here the CDR3 reads CATSRAGTELDEQYF. The DNA of the CDR3 is TGTGCCACCAGCAGAGCAGGGACAGAACTAGACGAGCAGTACTTC.